These 9 T cell receptor beta chains were all obtained from the same sample, sequenced in a study of shared clonotypes between healthy human individuals. The repertoire was sequenced with immunoSEQ multiplex PCR; TCRdb's copy has only in-frame clones and lacks some. The table lists around 1.5 million clones, approximately 98% of them singletons, with less than 0.55% in the top ten. Sequencing was performed on naive CD4+ T cells sorted from blood. Stated subset: CD45RA+ positively selected. The receptors originated from a man aged 25-45 years in good health.

The chain couples TRBV6-5 to TRBJ2-1, with 14 bases aligning to TRBD2. Germline values: CDR1 MNHEY, CDR2 SVGAGI. The V and J ends lost 0 bases and 11 bases, in that order; junction bases with no gene match: 6. The CDR3 spans 16 residues. CDR3 loop: CASSYSWGLAGDKQFF. In DNA form, the CDR3 reads TGTGCCAGCAGTTACTCGTGGGGACTAGCGGGAGATAAGCAGTTCTTC.

The chain recombines TRBV6-6 with TRBJ1-5, with 7 positions matching TRBD1. CDR3 size: 12 residues. The V and J ends lost 8 bases and 7 bases, in that order; junction bases with no gene match: 5. Germline V gene sequence: CDR1 MNHNY, CDR2 SVGAGI (reference sequence). CDR3 residues: CASGTGEQPQHF. The CDR3, as DNA: TGTGCCAGCGGAACAGGGGAACAGCCCCAGCATTTT.

V is TRBV7-2 and J is TRBJ2-1; 8 bases are shared with TRBD1. The CDR3 has 15 amino acids. Trimming cost V 4 bases and J 3 bases; bases outside gene matches: 5. From germline, CDR1 is SGHTA and CDR2 FQGNSA. The CDR3: CASSSKDRVYNEQFF. CDR3 nucleotides: TGTGCCAGCAGCTCTAAGGACAGGGTCTACAATGAGCAGTTCTTC. The variable domain in full, with the rest retrieved from reference TRBV7-2 and TRBJ2-1, is GAGVSQSPSNKVTEKGKDVELRCDPISGHTALYWYRQSLGQGLEFLIYFQGNSAPDKSGLPSDRFSAERTGGSVSTLTIQRTQQEDSAVYLCASSSKDRVYNEQFFGPGTRLTVL.

The chain joins TRBV4-3 to TRBJ2-7, with D unresolved. CDR3 length: 10 amino acids. V dropped 4 bases and J dropped 4 bases, with 2 bases sitting between them. Per germline, CDR1 LGHNA and CDR2 YSLEER. The CDR3 sequence is CASSPYEQYF. CDR3 DNA sequence: TGCGCCAGCAGCCCTTACGAGCAGTACTTC.

The chain recombines TRBV5-4 with TRBJ1-1, with D perhaps matching TRBD1 (6 bases). CDR3 length: 14 amino acids. V gave up 0 bases and J gave up 3 bases, with 9 bases separating them. Looked up from germline, CDR1 is SGHNT and CDR2 is YYREEE (reference sequence). As DNA, the CDR3 is TGTGCCAGCAGCTTGGTACAGGGCCACACTGAAGCTTTCTTT. This sequence encodes CASSLVQGHTEAFF.

In the case of this clone: Other nucleotide sequences from this sample produce the same CDR3. CDR3 sequence: CASSPRGSSYNEQFF. CDR3 nucleotide sequence: TGTGCCAGCTCACCACGCGGGAGCTCCTACAATGAGCAGTTCTTC. This chain joins TRBV18 and TRBJ2-1, with 7 bases lining up with TRBD2. The CDR3 runs to 15 residues. J was trimmed by 0 bases and V by 1 base; bases with no gene match: 0. Germline lookup yields CDR1 KGHSH and CDR2 LQKENI.

The CDR3 loop is CASSALLGLAGGTDEQFF. CDR3 coding DNA: TGTGCCAGCAGCGCTCTACTGGGGCTAGCGGGAGGGACCGATGAGCAGTTCTTC. The genes are TRBV9 and TRBJ2-1, with 12 bases matching TRBD2. CDR3 size: 18 residues. With 3 bases clipped from V and 8 bases from J, the junction kept 15 bases outside the gene matches. The germline CDR1 and CDR2 sequences are SGDLS and YYNGEE.

The chain couples TRBV6-4 to TRBJ2-3; 9 bases fit TRBD2. J gave up 2 bases and V 6 bases, and 3 bases lay outside the gene matches. The CDR3 is 14 amino acids. CDR1 is MRHNA and CDR2 is SNTAGT in the germline V gene. The CDR3 DNA is TGTGCCAGCAGCCTAGCGGGAATCACAGATACGCAGTATTTT. Translated: CASSLAGITDTQYF.

The chain links TRBV5-4 to TRBJ2-1; 7 nucleotides line up with TRBD2. V lost 0 bases, J lost 6 bases, and 9 bases stayed unmatched. The CDR3 totals 16 residues. Per the germline V gene, CDR1 is SGHNT and CDR2 is YYREEE (reference sequence). The DNA for the CDR3 is TGTGCCAGCAGCTTGGCCGGGGGGAGGTTCGTCAATGAGCAGTTCTTC. This sequence encodes CASSLAGGRFVNEQFF.